The 21 T cell receptor beta chains presented below share a single source sample, sequenced in a study of T-cell memory formation after mild COVID-19. In TCRdb, the 5' RACE reads were re-called with MiXCR into one record per CDR3 protein. The sample gives about 240,000 distinct CDR3 sequences, more than 8% of which show up once; roughly a fifth is in the top ten. Sequenced sample: PBMCs or a T cell subset sorted from them (not recorded which). These receptors all stem from a young man who had mild COVID-19 (a few samples of this study predate the infection). Cell type and time point are not known.

The V and J genes are TRBV7-3 and TRBJ2-3, with D possibly TRBD1 on 6 matching bases. This CDR3 spans 15 amino acids. The germline CDR1 and CDR2 sequences are SGHTA and FQGTGA. Trimming removed 5 bases at V and 1 base at J, with 13 bases between. DNA of the CDR3: TGTGCCAGCAGCGTCACAGGGTTTGGCACAGATACGCAGTATTTT. It specifies CASSVTGFGTDTQYF.

This clonotype was seen at least ten times. V gene TRBV7-2 combines with J gene TRBJ2-3; D may be TRBD1 (6 bases). The CDR3 runs to 13 residues. From germline, CDR1 is SGHTA and CDR2 FQGNSA. V was pared by 3 bases and J by 4 bases, with 8 bases between. This chain's CDR3 is CASSFRGADTQYF. The DNA of the CDR3 is TGTGCCAGCAGCTTCAGGGGCGCAGATACGCAGTATTTT. Based on the CDR3 plus reference TRBV7-2 and TRBJ2-3, the full variable domain is GAGVSQSPSNKVTEKGKDVELRCDPISGHTALYWYRQSLGQGLEFLIYFQGNSAPDKSGLPSDRFSAERTGGSVSTLTIQRTQQEDSAVYLCASSFRGADTQYFGPGTRLTVL.

This rearrangement joins TRBV4-1 to TRBJ2-3, with TRBD2 matching over 10 bases. Germline loops: CDR1 MGHRA, CDR2 YSYEKL. Trimming took 0 bases from V and 9 from J; bases not matched to a gene: 15. The CDR3 runs 18 residues. The chain's CDR3 is CASSQEASGAGGLGTQYF. Here the CDR3 DNA reads TGCGCCAGCAGCCAAGAAGCCTCAGGAGCGGGGGGGCTAGGGACGCAGTATTTT.

CDR3 nucleotides: TGTGCCATCAGCCCCCGAACCGGACATGGGAACACTGAAGCTTTCTTT. Translation: CAISPRTGHGNTEAFF. The chain joins TRBV10-3 to TRBJ1-1, with D perhaps TRBD1 (5 bases). The CDR3 extends over 16 amino acids. V lost 6 bases and J 1 base, leaving 18 bases between the germline ends. The germline gives CDR1 ENHRY, CDR2 SYGVKD.

This clonotype has just a few counts. The chain couples TRBV5-1 to TRBJ1-1; tentative D call: TRBD1 (6 bases). The CDR3 sequence is 13 residues long. V lost 0 bases and J lost 7, with 10 bases in between. Germline CDR1 SGHRS, CDR2 YFSETQ. CDR3 loop: CASSLAQGGEAFF. CDR3 coding DNA: TGCGCCAGCAGCTTGGCACAGGGAGGTGAAGCTTTCTTT.

This clonotype was recorded a few times. This chain connects TRBV5-1 to TRBJ2-7; 11 positions agree with TRBD2. This CDR3 spans 14 amino acids. The germline CDR1 and CDR2 sequences are SGHRS and YFSETQ. The trim removed 4 bases at V and 7 bases at J, leaving 7 bases unmatched. CDR3 bases: TGCGCCAGCAGCCCCAGACTAGCGGGGAGAGAGCAGTACGTC. It yields the protein CASSPRLAGREQYV.

This clonotype was seen more than once but under ten times. The genes are TRBV12-3 or TRBV12-4 and TRBJ2-3, with D perhaps given as TRBD1 or TRBD2 (5 bases each). The CDR3 is 13 residues long. Between the trimmed V and J ends, which lost 3 bases and 6 bases, there was a span of 10 bases. CDR3 sequence reads: CASSLNEGDTQYF. The DNA of the CDR3 is TGTGCCAGCAGTTTGAACGAGGGGGATACGCAGTATTTT.

This clonotype has just a few counts. The chain is built from TRBV5-1 and TRBJ2-3; unclear D gene. CDR1 and CDR2 (germline): SGHRS, YFSETQ. V lost 0 bases and J 6 bases, leaving 17 bases between the germline ends. The CDR3 is 16 residues long. The CDR3 DNA is TGCGCCAGCAGCTTGGGACAAACGCCCTCGGGCGATACGCAGTATTTT. Translating gives CASSLGQTPSGDTQYF.

The chain recombines TRBV7-2 with TRBJ1-1; D remains ambiguous. The V and J ends lost 4 bases and 4 bases respectively, with 10 bases between them. Per the germline V gene, CDR1 is SGHTA and CDR2 is FQGNSA. This CDR3 is built from 13 residues. Here the CDR3 reads CASSSREGTEAFF. CDR3 nucleotide sequence: TGTGCCAGCAGCTCCCGGGAGGGCACTGAAGCTTTCTTT.

This clonotype was counted a few times. The genes are TRBV7-3 and TRBJ2-2; 7 bases are a match to TRBD1. Germline V CDR1 and CDR2: SGHTA, FQGTGA. The V and J ends lost 6 bases and 3 bases, in that order; junction bases with no gene match: 10. This CDR3 is built from 16 residues. The CDR3 loop is CASSHRQGPDTGELFF. For the CDR3, the DNA is TGTGCCAGCAGTCACCGACAGGGACCAGACACCGGGGAGCTGTTTTTT.

This clonotype was recorded a few times. The V and J genes are TRBV5-1 and TRBJ2-5; D call uncertain. V was shortened by 0 bases and J by 1 base, with 4 bases between the two germline ends. This CDR3 spans 13 amino acids. Germline assignment: CDR1 SGHRS and CDR2 YFSETQ. CDR3 nucleotide sequence: TGCGCCAGCAGCTTGGTGATCCAAGAGACCCAGTACTTC. As protein: CASSLVIQETQYF.

This clonotype occurred a few times. V is TRBV7-8 and J is TRBJ2-5; D uncertain. The V gene's germline CDR1 is SGHVS and CDR2 FQNEAQ. V lost 5 bases and J 5 bases, leaving 12 bases between the germline ends. CDR3 length equals 13 residues. Here the CDR3 reads CASSPRRRETQYF. CDR3 sequence (DNA): TGTGCCAGCAGCCCGAGGCGGCGTGAGACCCAGTACTTC.

This CDR3 reads CSARDSGGNTEAFF. CDR3 DNA: TGCAGTGCTAGAGATTCAGGGGGGAACACTGAAGCTTTCTTT. The chain joins TRBV20-1 to TRBJ1-1, with 7 nucleotides matching TRBD1. Germline-derived CDR1 and CDR2 are DFQATT and SNEGSKA (reference sequence). This CDR3 has 14 residues. The V gene end was trimmed by 0 bases and the J gene end by 1 base; junction bases not matched to a gene: 2.

This clonotype was observed a handful of times. The J gene is TRBJ2-1, the V gene TRBV5-1, with D unresolved. The CDR3 loop spans 13 amino acids. The V gene lost 1 base and the J gene lost 8 bases, with 10 bases spanning the gap. Germline V gene lookup returns CDR1 SGHRS and CDR2 YFSETQ. The CDR3 sequence: CASSLTVWDEQFF. The CDR3, as DNA: TGCGCCAGCAGCTTGACGGTCTGGGATGAGCAGTTCTTC. Supplemented by reference TRBV5-1 and TRBJ2-1, the full variable domain reads KAGVTQTPRYLIKTRGQQVTLSCSPISGHRSVSWYQQTPGQGLQFLFEYFSETQRNKGNFPGRFSGRQFSNSRSEMNVSTLELGDSALYLCASSLTVWDEQFFGPGTRLTVL.

The chain carries TRBV5-1 and TRBJ2-1; 9 bases match TRBD1. Germline CDR1 and CDR2: SGHRS and YFSETQ. This CDR3 comprises 15 residues. The V gene end was trimmed by 4 bases and the J gene end by 4 bases; junction bases not matched to a gene: 6. DNA for the CDR3: TGCGCCAGCAGCAGTACAGGGGGCGCATACAATGAGCAGTTCTTC. This codes for CASSSTGGAYNEQFF.

This clonotype was found a few times. V is TRBV7-9 and J is TRBJ2-3; weak D call: TRBD2 (7 bases). Trimming cost V 5 bases and J 5 bases, with 20 bases left between them. CDR1 is SEHNR and CDR2 is FQNEAQ in the germline V gene (reference sequence). This CDR3 region has 16 residues. CDR3 in DNA: TGTGCCAGCAGCACCAATCGGGGGGCCGGGGGAGATACGCAGTATTTT. It is translated as CASSTNRGAGGDTQYF.

This clonotype was observed a handful of times. The rearrangement uses TRBV11-2 and TRBJ2-7; 7 nucleotides line up with TRBD1. The V gene end was trimmed by 5 bases and the J gene end by 2 bases; junction bases not matched to a gene: 9. Germline V CDR1 and CDR2: SGHAT, FQNNGV. The length of the CDR3 is 15 residues. The CDR3 is CASSLPGQRTYEQYF. The DNA for the CDR3 is TGTGCCAGCAGCCTGCCGGGACAGCGCACCTACGAGCAGTACTTC.

This clonotype was counted a few times. The gene calls are TRBV28 and TRBJ2-5, with a tentative D call TRBD2 (7 bases). CDR1 is MDHEN and CDR2 is SYDVKM in the germline V gene. The CDR3 extends over 14 amino acids. V lost 7 bases, J lost 8 bases, and 20 bases lay in between. The DNA of the CDR3 is TGTGCCAGCAACCTAGGGGGGGGAAAGCGTACCCAGTACTTC. Translation: CASNLGGGKRTQYF.

This clonotype was observed at least ten times. The gene calls are TRBV5-1 and TRBJ2-5, with TRBD1 matching over 7 bases. Trimming at V came to 5 bases and at J to 7 bases, leaving 11 bases not matched to a gene. Per the germline V gene, CDR1 is SGHRS and CDR2 is YFSETQ. The length of the CDR3 is 14 residues. The CDR3 sequence is CASSSSRQGGTQYF. The DNA for the CDR3 is TGCGCCAGCAGTTCCTCCCGACAGGGCGGGACCCAGTACTTC.

The genes are TRBV27 and TRBJ2-1, with a possible D match to TRBD1 (6 bases). Trimming cost V 3 bases and J 10 bases, with 13 bases left between them. The CDR3 is 13 amino acids. Germline CDR1 MNHEY, CDR2 SMNVEV (reference sequence). CDR3 in DNA: TGTGCCAGCAGTTTGTTGGGGGCGGTCGAGCAGTTCTTC. Translated: CASSLLGAVEQFF.

The chain has TRBV4-3 and TRBJ2-7, with TRBD2 as a possible D gene (6 bases). The germline CDR1 and CDR2 sequences are LGHNA and YSLEER. The CDR3 has 17 amino acids. The ends were cut back, 0 bases at V and 1 base at J, with 16 bases in the middle. This CDR3 reads CASSQDYRGDFSYEQYF. CDR3 coding DNA: TGCGCCAGCAGCCAAGATTATCGCGGGGATTTTTCCTACGAGCAGTACTTC.